A single sample is the source of the 2 T cell receptor beta chains below, sequenced in a study of post-analysis software for immune sequencing data. Libraries were made from TCR beta cDNA, and they carried unique molecular identifiers. A single record per CDR3 protein comes from TCRdb applying MiXCR to the PCR reads. The sample lists more than 500,000 distinct CDR3 sequences; around 31% were seen once. These receptors' antigens are unknown. Overall study results and limits: Controls had lower frequencies than patients of about 5 TRBV segments, which included TRBV5-6, TRBV5-1 and TRBV20-1.

Sample: blood. The receptors were gathered from a girl aged 2-17 years with multiple sclerosis.

Concerning this clonotype: It may be a read error: a sequence one base away is much more abundant. The genes are TRBV29-1 and TRBJ2-5; maybe TRBD1 (6 bases). The CDR3 totals 15 residues. V lost 4 bases and J 11 bases, leaving 26 bases between the germline ends. Germline loops: CDR1 SQVTM, CDR2 ANQGSEA. CDR3 sequence (DNA): TGCAGCGTTGCCGGCAGGGGACCCTCCTACAATGAGCAGTACTTC. Amino acid sequence: CSVAGRGPSYNEQYF.

The J gene is TRBJ2-7, the V gene TRBV25-1, with D perhaps matching TRBD1 (6 bases). The CDR3 length is 13 residues. The V gene's germline CDR1 is MGHDK and CDR2 SYGVNS. The V and J ends lost 4 bases and 5 bases respectively, with 12 bases between them. The CDR3 bases are TGTGCCAGCAGTGGACAGGTGTGGAACGAGCAGTACTTC. Encoded protein: CASSGQVWNEQYF.